A selection of T cell receptor beta chains follows, all from one sample in a study of metastatic and nonmetastatic thyroid tumors. TCRdb redid the clone calls on the PCR reads using MiXCR. This sample carries about 46,000 clones, around a quarter of them seen once, and the ten largest clones take around 3.5%. Sequenced sample: blood. The receptors stem from a male donor with papillary thyroid cancer or a benign thyroid nodule (not recorded which). Some clones in this sample may be carry-over from other donors' samples. Both conserved end residues are part of each CDR3. D genes are given only for firm matches. Not all rows give a size; the values are once, few, many and, for expanded clones, a class.

V: TRBV3-1
D: .
length: 13
J: TRBJ2-7
size: .
CDR3: CASIRDASTEQYF
DNA: TGTGCCAGCATTCGAGACGCTAGCACCGAGCAGTACTTC

V: TRBV28
D: TRBD1
length: 15
J: TRBJ1-6
size: few
CDR3: CASSPGTAHNSPLHF
DNA: TGTGCCAGCAGTCCCGGGACAGCCCATAATTCACCCCTCCACTTT

V: TRBV12-3/TRBV12-4
D: .
length: 15
J: TRBJ2-5
size: many
CDR3: CASSLALGLQETQYF
DNA: TGTGCCAGCAGTCTTGCCCTCGGTTTGCAAGAGACCCAGTACTTC

V: TRBV12-3/TRBV12-4
D: TRBD2
length: 14
J: TRBJ2-7
size: .
CDR3: CASSLGTSGNEQYF
DNA: TGTGCCAGCAGTCTCGGGACTAGCGGGAACGAGCAGTACTTC

V: TRBV11-2
D: TRBD2
length: 17
J: TRBJ2-1
size: .
CDR3: CASSRTSGGALNNEQFF
DNA: TGTGCCAGCAGCCGGACTAGCGGGGGGGCCTTAAACAATGAGCAGTTCTTC

V: TRBV10-3
D: .
length: 15
J: TRBJ1-4
size: few
CDR3: CAISESAGIGEKLFF
DNA: TGTGCCATCAGTGAGTCGGCAGGGATCGGGGAAAAACTGTTTTTT

V: TRBV4-1
D: .
length: 13
J: TRBJ2-1
size: .
CDR3: CASKAVTGNEQFF
DNA: TGCGCCAGCAAAGCTGTCACAGGGAATGAGCAGTTCTTC

V: TRBV28
D: .
length: 13
J: TRBJ1-2
size: .
CDR3: CASGLGQGYGYTF
DNA: TGTGCCAGCGGGCTAGGGCAGGGCTATGGCTACACCTTC

V: TRBV28
D: .
length: 14
J: TRBJ2-5
size: few
CDR3: CASSRRGREETQYF
DNA: TGTGCCAGCAGTCGCAGGGGGCGGGAGGAGACCCAGTACTTC

V: TRBV11-2
D: .
length: 14
J: TRBJ2-7
size: .
CDR3: CASSPGSTSGEQYF
DNA: TGTGCCAGCAGCCCAGGGTCGACTAGTGGGGAGCAGTACTTC

V: TRBV6-1
D: .
length: 13
J: TRBJ1-1
size: .
CDR3: CASSATRQAEAFF
DNA: TGTGCCAGCAGTGCAACCAGACAGGCCGAAGCTTTCTTT

V: TRBV3-1
D: .
length: 14
J: TRBJ2-7
size: once
CDR3: CASSQSGYTYEQYF
DNA: TGTGCCAGCAGCCAATCCGGTTACACCTACGAGCAGTACTTC

V: TRBV12-3/TRBV12-4
D: .
length: 13
J: TRBJ1-6
size: few
CDR3: CASSLNRLTPLHF
DNA: TGTGCCAGCAGTTTAAACCGCTTGACACCCCTCCACTTT

V: TRBV10-3
D: TRBD1
length: 15
J: TRBJ2-1
size: many
CDR3: CAIRTGESQYNEQFF
DNA: TGTGCCATCAGGACAGGGGAAAGTCAGTACAATGAGCAGTTCTTC

V: TRBV12-3/TRBV12-4
D: TRBD1
length: 15
J: TRBJ2-1
size: many
CDR3: CASSSDRGLLNEQFF
DNA: TGTGCCAGCAGTTCTGACAGGGGGCTTCTCAATGAGCAGTTCTTC

V: TRBV6-1
D: TRBD1
length: 15
J: TRBJ2-4
size: .
CDR3: CASSGLGQGADIQYF
DNA: TGTGCCAGCAGTGGATTGGGACAGGGGGCGGACATTCAGTACTTC

V: TRBV2
D: TRBD2
length: 13
J: TRBJ2-1
size: many
CDR3: CARRERGYNEQFF
DNA: TGTGCCAGGCGGGAGAGGGGCTACAATGAGCAGTTCTTC

V: TRBV15
D: TRBD2
length: 12
J: TRBJ2-2
size: few
CDR3: CATSRDLTGGFF
DNA: TGTGCCACCAGCAGAGATTTGACGGGGGGGTTTTTT

V: TRBV5-5
D: .
length: 16
J: TRBJ1-1
size: .
CDR3: CASSPAPAGRNTEAFF
DNA: TGTGCCAGCAGCCCGGCCCCCGCGGGACGGAACACTGAAGCTTTCTTT

V: TRBV12-3/TRBV12-4
D: .
length: 13
J: TRBJ2-1
size: many
CDR3: CASSFGTLNEQFF
DNA: TGTGCCAGCAGTTTTGGAACCCTTAATGAGCAGTTCTTC

V: TRBV20-1
D: TRBD1
length: 15
J: TRBJ1-5
size: .
CDR3: CSARHRGGGFQPQHF
DNA: TGCAGTGCTAGACATCGGGGAGGGGGCTTTCAGCCCCAGCATTTT

V: TRBV6-4
D: TRBD2
length: 15
J: TRBJ2-3
size: .
CDR3: CASSPIGGSTDTQYF
DNA: TGTGCCAGCAGCCCAATCGGGGGGAGCACAGATACGCAGTATTTT

V: TRBV6-2/TRBV6-3
D: .
length: 14
J: TRBJ1-3
size: few
CDR3: CASSRQVAGNTIYF
DNA: TGTGCCAGCAGTCGACAGGTAGCTGGAAACACCATATATTTT

V: TRBV14
D: .
length: 18
J: TRBJ2-7
size: many
CDR3: CASSQDPRGGTASYEQYF
DNA: TGTGCCAGCAGCCAAGATCCGCGAGGGGGGACGGCGTCCTACGAGCAGTACTTC

V: TRBV7-8
D: .
length: 15
J: TRBJ2-7
size: few
CDR3: CASSLFPVSNYEQYF
DNA: TGTGCCAGCAGCTTATTCCCAGTTTCTAATTACGAGCAGTACTTC

V: TRBV2
D: TRBD2
length: 15
J: TRBJ2-7
size: .
CDR3: CASSELAGGSYEQYF
DNA: TGTGCCAGCAGCGAGTTAGCGGGAGGGTCTTACGAGCAGTACTTC

V: TRBV5-1
D: TRBD1
length: 16
J: TRBJ2-6
size: many
CDR3: CASSLGQGAGANVLTF
DNA: TGCGCCAGCAGCTTAGGACAGGGGGCCGGGGCCAACGTCCTGACTTTC

V: TRBV27
D: TRBD2
length: 18
J: TRBJ2-1
size: many
CDR3: CASSRLAGDTSSYNEQFF
DNA: TGTGCCAGCAGTCGACTAGCGGGAGACACGAGCTCCTACAATGAGCAGTTCTTC

V: TRBV3-1
D: .
length: 14
J: TRBJ2-3
size: many
CDR3: CASSLRQDTDTQYF
DNA: TGTGCCAGCAGCCTCCGACAGGACACAGATACGCAGTATTTT

V: TRBV4-1
D: .
length: 15
J: TRBJ1-4
size: once
CDR3: CASSQLGPLEEELFF
DNA: TGCGCCAGCAGCCAACTGGGACCCCTCGAAGAGGAACTGTTTTTT

V: TRBV20-1
D: .
length: 11
J: TRBJ2-1
size: many
CDR3: CSAAEYNEQFF
DNA: TGCAGTGCAGCAGAATACAATGAGCAGTTCTTC

V: TRBV6-1
D: .
length: 15
J: TRBJ2-7
size: medium-sized
CDR3: CASSRSGEGGHEQYF
DNA: TGTGCCAGCAGTCGTTCGGGGGAAGGCGGGCACGAGCAGTACTTC

V: TRBV5-1
D: TRBD1
length: 16
J: TRBJ2-7
size: .
CDR3: CASSHTRTGRLHEQYF
DNA: TGCGCCAGCAGTCACACACGGACAGGACGCCTCCACGAGCAGTACTTC

V: TRBV28
D: TRBD1
length: 16
J: TRBJ1-6
size: many
CDR3: CASSSTGTAYNSPLHF
DNA: TGTGCCAGCAGCTCAACTGGGACAGCCTATAATTCACCCCTCCACTTT

V: TRBV7-2
D: TRBD2
length: 14
J: TRBJ2-1
size: many
CDR3: CASSPGTRMGEQFF
DNA: TGTGCCAGCAGCCCAGGGACTAGGATGGGCGAGCAGTTCTTC

V: TRBV6-4
D: .
length: 16
J: TRBJ2-5
size: few
CDR3: CASSYSKSDIGETQYF
DNA: TGTGCCAGCAGTTACTCGAAATCGGACATTGGAGAGACCCAGTACTTC

V: TRBV6-5
D: .
length: 11
J: TRBJ2-7
size: many
CDR3: CASSYWDEQYF
DNA: TGTGCCAGCAGTTACTGGGACGAGCAGTACTTC

V: TRBV7-3
D: .
length: 14
J: TRBJ2-2
size: once
CDR3: CASSFERNTGELFF
DNA: TGTGCCAGCAGCTTTGAGCGGAACACCGGGGAGCTGTTTTTT

V: TRBV6-1
D: .
length: 13
J: TRBJ1-2
size: few
CDR3: CASSDSQNYGYTF
DNA: TGTGCCAGCAGTGATTCCCAAAACTATGGCTACACCTTC

V: TRBV28
D: TRBD1
length: 13
J: TRBJ1-3
size: .
CDR3: CATTGGPGNTIYF
DNA: TGTGCCACGACAGGGGGCCCTGGAAACACCATATATTTT

V: TRBV2
D: .
length: 13
J: TRBJ2-1
size: medium-sized
CDR3: CASSPSGVGEQFF
DNA: TGTGCCAGCAGCCCCTCGGGGGTGGGCGAGCAGTTCTTC

V: TRBV20-1
D: .
length: 16
J: TRBJ2-7
size: many
CDR3: CSARGSPRERSYEQYF
DNA: TGCAGTGCTAGAGGATCCCCACGGGAGCGATCCTACGAGCAGTACTTC

V: TRBV6-1
D: TRBD2
length: 15
J: TRBJ2-3
size: many
CDR3: CASSPQERDTDTQYF
DNA: TGTGCCAGCAGCCCTCAGGAGCGGGACACAGATACGCAGTATTTT

V: TRBV20-1
D: TRBD2
length: 21
J: TRBJ2-1
size: many
CDR3: CSAQYTGGASGRALRDGEQFF
DNA: TGCAGTGCCCAATACACCGGGGGGGCTAGCGGGAGGGCCCTAAGGGACGGTGAGCAGTTCTTC

V: TRBV7-9
D: .
length: 12
J: TRBJ2-3
size: many
CDR3: CASSFGPDTQYF
DNA: TGTGCCAGCAGCTTTGGTCCAGATACGCAGTATTTT

V: TRBV11-2
D: .
length: 14
J: TRBJ1-3
size: .
CDR3: CASTGTSEGNTIYF
DNA: TGTGCCAGCACCGGGACTTCCGAGGGAAACACCATATATTTT

V: TRBV4-1
D: .
length: 16
J: TRBJ2-1
size: .
CDR3: CASSRSGNRPYNEQLF
DNA: TGCGCCAGCAGTAGGTCGGGAAACCGACCCTACAATGAGCAGCTCTTC

V: TRBV6-1
D: .
length: 13
J: TRBJ1-2
size: few
CDR3: CASRWGVNYGYTF
DNA: TGTGCCAGCAGATGGGGTGTCAACTATGGCTACACCTTC

V: TRBV20-1
D: TRBD2
length: 15
J: TRBJ2-1
size: many
CDR3: CSAFSGTSGRNEQFF
DNA: TGCAGTGCTTTCTCCGGGACTAGCGGGCGGAATGAGCAGTTCTTC

V: TRBV5-1
D: TRBD1
length: 12
J: TRBJ2-1
size: many
CDR3: CASSRDSHEQFF
DNA: TGCGCCAGCAGCCGGGACAGCCATGAGCAGTTCTTC

V: TRBV11-2
D: .
length: 14
J: TRBJ1-1
size: many
CDR3: CASSPTALGTEAFF
DNA: TGTGCCAGCAGCCCCACCGCCCTGGGCACTGAAGCTTTCTTT

V: TRBV19
D: .
length: 17
J: TRBJ1-1
size: many
CDR3: CASRYWGAGAMNTEAFF
DNA: TGTGCCTCCAGGTACTGGGGCGCGGGAGCCATGAACACTGAAGCTTTCTTT

V: TRBV19
D: .
length: 13
J: TRBJ1-1
size: many
CDR3: CASSIDRVTEAFF
DNA: TGTGCCAGTAGTATAGACAGGGTCACTGAAGCTTTCTTT

V: TRBV20-1
D: .
length: 17
J: TRBJ2-7
size: many
CDR3: CSAARTQTLSSSYEQYF
DNA: TGCAGTGCTGCCCGGACACAGACACTCTCGAGCTCCTACGAGCAGTACTTC

V: TRBV9
D: .
length: 16
J: TRBJ2-5
size: many
CDR3: CASSVGVTAYQETQYF
DNA: TGTGCCAGCAGCGTAGGTGTTACAGCGTACCAAGAGACCCAGTACTTC

V: TRBV4-1
D: .
length: 15
J: TRBJ2-3
size: many
CDR3: CASSQEGVGADTQYF
DNA: TGCGCCAGCAGCCAAGAAGGAGTGGGTGCAGATACGCAGTATTTT

V: TRBV28
D: .
length: 13
J: TRBJ1-1
size: many
CDR3: CASSFRRNTEAFF
DNA: TGTGCCAGCAGTTTCAGGAGGAACACTGAAGCTTTCTTT

V: TRBV4-3
D: TRBD2
length: 14
J: TRBJ2-7
size: many
CDR3: CASPTSGGYYEQYF
DNA: TGCGCCAGTCCGACTAGCGGGGGCTACTACGAGCAGTACTTC

V: TRBV7-9
D: .
length: 15
J: TRBJ2-5
size: many
CDR3: CASSFPGEKWETQYF
DNA: TGTGCCAGCAGCTTTCCAGGGGAAAAATGGGAGACCCAGTACTTC